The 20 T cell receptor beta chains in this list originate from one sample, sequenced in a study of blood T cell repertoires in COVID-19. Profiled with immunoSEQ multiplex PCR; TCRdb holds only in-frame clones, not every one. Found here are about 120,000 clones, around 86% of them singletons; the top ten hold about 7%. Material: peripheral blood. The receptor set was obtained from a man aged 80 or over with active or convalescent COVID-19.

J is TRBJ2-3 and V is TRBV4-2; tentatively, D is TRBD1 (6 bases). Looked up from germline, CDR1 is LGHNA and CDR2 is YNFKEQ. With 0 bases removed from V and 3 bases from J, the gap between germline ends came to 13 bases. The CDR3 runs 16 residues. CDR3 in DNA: TGTGCCAGCAGCCAAGATATGCCAGGGGCTACAGATACGCAGTATTTT. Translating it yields CASSQDMPGATDTQYF.

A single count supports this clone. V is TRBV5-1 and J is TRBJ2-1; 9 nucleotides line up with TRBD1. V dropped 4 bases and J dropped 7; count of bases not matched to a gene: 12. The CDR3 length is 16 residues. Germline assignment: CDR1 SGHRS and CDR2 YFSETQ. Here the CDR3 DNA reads TGCGCCAGCAGCCCCCTAGGGGACAGGGCTGGGAATGAGCAGTTCTTC. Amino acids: CASSPLGDRAGNEQFF.

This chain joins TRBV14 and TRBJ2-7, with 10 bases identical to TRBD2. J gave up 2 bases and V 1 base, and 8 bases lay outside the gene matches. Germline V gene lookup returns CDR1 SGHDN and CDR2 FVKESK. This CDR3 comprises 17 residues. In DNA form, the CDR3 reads TGTGCCAGCAGCCAAGCCCCCGGAGCGGGGGGGACCTACGAGCAGTACTTC. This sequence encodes CASSQAPGAGGTYEQYF. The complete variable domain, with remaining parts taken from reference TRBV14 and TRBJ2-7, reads EAGVTQFPSHSVIEKGQTVTLRCDPISGHDNLYWYRRVMGKEIKFLLHFVKESKQDESGMPNNRFLAERTGGTYSTLKVQPAELEDSGVYFCASSQAPGAGGTYEQYFGPGTRLTVT.

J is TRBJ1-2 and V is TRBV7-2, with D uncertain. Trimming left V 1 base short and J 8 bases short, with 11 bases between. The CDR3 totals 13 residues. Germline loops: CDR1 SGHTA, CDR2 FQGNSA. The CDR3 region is CASSLDMLSGYTF. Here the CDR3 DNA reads TGTGCCAGCAGCTTAGACATGCTCTCGGGCTACACCTTC.

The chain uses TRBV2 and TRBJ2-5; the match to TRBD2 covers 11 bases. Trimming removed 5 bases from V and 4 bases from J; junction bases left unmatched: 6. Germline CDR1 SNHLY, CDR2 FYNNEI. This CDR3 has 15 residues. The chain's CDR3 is CASSTTSGGGETQYF. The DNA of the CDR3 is TGTGCCAGCAGTACCACTAGCGGGGGAGGAGAGACCCAGTACTTC.

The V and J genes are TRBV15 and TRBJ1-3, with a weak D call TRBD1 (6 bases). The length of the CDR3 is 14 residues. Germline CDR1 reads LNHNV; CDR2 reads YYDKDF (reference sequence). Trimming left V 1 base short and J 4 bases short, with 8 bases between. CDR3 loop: CATSRGTVGNTIYF. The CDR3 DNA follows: TGTGCCACCAGCAGAGGGACAGTAGGAAACACCATATATTTT.

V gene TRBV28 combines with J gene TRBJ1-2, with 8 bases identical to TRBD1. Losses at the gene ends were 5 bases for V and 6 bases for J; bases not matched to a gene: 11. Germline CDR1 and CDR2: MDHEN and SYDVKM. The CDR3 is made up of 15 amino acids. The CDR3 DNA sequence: TGTGCCAGCAGTCCGATAGACAGGGGCCGGGATGGCTACACCTTC. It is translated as CASSPIDRGRDGYTF.

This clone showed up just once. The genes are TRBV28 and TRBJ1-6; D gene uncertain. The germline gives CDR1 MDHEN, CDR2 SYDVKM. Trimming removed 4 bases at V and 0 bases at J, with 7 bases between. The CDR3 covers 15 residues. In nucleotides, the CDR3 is TGTGCCAGCAGTTACGCGAGCTCCTATAATTCACCCCTCCACTTT. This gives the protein CASSYASSYNSPLHF.

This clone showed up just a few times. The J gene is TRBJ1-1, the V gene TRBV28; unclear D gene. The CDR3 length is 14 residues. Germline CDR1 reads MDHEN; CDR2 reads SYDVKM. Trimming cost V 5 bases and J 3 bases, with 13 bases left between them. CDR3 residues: CASSPTQEDTEAFF. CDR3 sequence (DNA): TGTGCCAGCAGTCCTACGCAAGAGGACACTGAAGCTTTCTTT.

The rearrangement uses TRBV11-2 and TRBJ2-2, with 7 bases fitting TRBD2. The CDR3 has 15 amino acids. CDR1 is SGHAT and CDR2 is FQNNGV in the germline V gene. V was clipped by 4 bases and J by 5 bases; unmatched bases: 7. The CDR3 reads CASSSRGVRTGELFF. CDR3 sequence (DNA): TGTGCCAGCAGCTCCCGGGGGGTCAGAACCGGGGAGCTGTTTTTT. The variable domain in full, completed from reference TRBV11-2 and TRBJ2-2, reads EAGVAQSPRYKIIEKRQSVAFWCNPISGHATLYWYQQILGQGPKLLIQFQNNGVVDDSQLPKDRFSAERLKGVDSTLKIQPAKLEDSAVYLCASSSRGVRTGELFFGEGSRLTVL.

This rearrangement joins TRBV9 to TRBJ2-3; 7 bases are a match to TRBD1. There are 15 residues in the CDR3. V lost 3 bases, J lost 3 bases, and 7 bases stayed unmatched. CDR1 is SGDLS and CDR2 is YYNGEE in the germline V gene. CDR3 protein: CASSERQGRTDTQYF. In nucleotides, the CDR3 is TGTGCCAGCAGCGAACGACAGGGTCGGACAGATACGCAGTATTTT.

CDR3 region: CASSIGRGTNTF. The CDR3 DNA sequence: TGTGCCAGTAGTATAGGAAGGGGAACCAACACCTTC. The chain employs TRBV19 and TRBJ1-2; the D gene is possibly TRBD1 (5 bases). CDR3 size: 12 residues. Germline CDR1 is LNHDA and CDR2 is SQIVND (reference sequence). V lost 1 base and J lost 12, with 12 bases in between.

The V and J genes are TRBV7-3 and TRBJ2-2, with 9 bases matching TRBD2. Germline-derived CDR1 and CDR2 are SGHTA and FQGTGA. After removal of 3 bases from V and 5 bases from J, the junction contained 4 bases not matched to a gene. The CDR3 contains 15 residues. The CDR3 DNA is TGTGCCAGCAGCTTTAGCGGGAGTTTGACCGGGGAGCTGTTTTTT. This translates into CASSFSGSLTGELFF.

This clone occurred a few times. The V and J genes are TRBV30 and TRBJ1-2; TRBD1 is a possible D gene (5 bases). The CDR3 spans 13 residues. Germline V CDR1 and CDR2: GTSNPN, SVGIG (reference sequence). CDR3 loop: CARRRARVGGYTF. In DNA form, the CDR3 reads TGTGCTAGGAGGAGGGCCAGGGTGGGTGGCTACACCTTC.

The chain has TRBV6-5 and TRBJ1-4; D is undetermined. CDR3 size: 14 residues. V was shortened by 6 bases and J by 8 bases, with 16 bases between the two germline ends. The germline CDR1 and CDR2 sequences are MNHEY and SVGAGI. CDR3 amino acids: CASSSMGSGEKLFF. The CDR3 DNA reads TGTGCCAGCAGCTCTATGGGCAGCGGCGAAAAACTGTTTTTT.

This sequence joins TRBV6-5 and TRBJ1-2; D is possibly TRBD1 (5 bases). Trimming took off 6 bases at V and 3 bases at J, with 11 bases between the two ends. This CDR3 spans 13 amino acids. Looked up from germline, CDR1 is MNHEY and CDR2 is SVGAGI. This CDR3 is CASSPGSDYGYTF. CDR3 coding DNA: TGTGCCAGCAGCCCAGGGTCCGACTATGGCTACACCTTC.

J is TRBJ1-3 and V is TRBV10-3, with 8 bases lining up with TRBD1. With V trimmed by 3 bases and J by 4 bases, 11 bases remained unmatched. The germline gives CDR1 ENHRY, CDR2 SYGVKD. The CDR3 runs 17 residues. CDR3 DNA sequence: TGTGCCATCAGTGAAGGGCCTGACAGGGGAGGAGGAAACACCATATATTTT. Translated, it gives CAISEGPDRGGGNTIYF.

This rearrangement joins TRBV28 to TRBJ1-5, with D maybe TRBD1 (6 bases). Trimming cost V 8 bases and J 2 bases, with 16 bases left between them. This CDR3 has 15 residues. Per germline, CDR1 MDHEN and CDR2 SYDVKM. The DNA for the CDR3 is TGTGCCAGCTACCCACAGGGCCGAGGCAATCAGCCCCAGCATTTT. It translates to CASYPQGRGNQPQHF.

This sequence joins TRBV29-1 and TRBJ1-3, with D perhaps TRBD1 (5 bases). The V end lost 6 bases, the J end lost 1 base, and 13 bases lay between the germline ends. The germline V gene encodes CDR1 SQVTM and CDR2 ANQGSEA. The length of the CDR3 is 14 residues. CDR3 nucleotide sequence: TGCAGCGTCGGTGGGGCGCTTTCTGGAAACACCATATATTTT. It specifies CSVGGALSGNTIYF. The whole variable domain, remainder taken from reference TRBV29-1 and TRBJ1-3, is SAVISQKPSRDICQRGTSLTIQCQVDSQVTMMFWYRQQPGQSLTLIATANQGSEATYESGFVIDKFPISRPNLTFSTLTVSNMSPEDSSIYLCSVGGALSGNTIYFGEGSWLTVV.

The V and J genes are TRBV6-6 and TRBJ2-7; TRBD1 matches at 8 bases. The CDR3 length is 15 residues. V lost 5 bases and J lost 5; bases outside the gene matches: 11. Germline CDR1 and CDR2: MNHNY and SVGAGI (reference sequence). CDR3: CASSRQPGQADEQYF. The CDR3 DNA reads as TGTGCCAGCAGTCGGCAACCGGGACAGGCGGACGAGCAGTACTTC.